The 8 T cell receptor beta chains below were found in one sample sequenced in a study of blood T cell repertoires in COVID-19. Sequencing was performed with immunoSEQ multiplex PCR; in TCRdb, only in-frame clones are kept and a portion is missing. The profile shows 280,000 or so clones, 86% of them singletons. Sample: peripheral blood. These receptors were taken from a woman aged 25 to 39 who had recovered from COVID-19.

This clone was detected only once. The chain is built from TRBV5-4 and TRBJ2-5; 8 nucleotides line up with TRBD2. V was clipped by 4 bases and J by 5 bases; unmatched bases: 13. Germline V gene lookup returns CDR1 SGHNT and CDR2 YYREEE (reference sequence). The CDR3 consists of 16 residues. The DNA for the CDR3 is TGTGCCAGCAGCACCTCATTAGCGGGATCTCGGGAGACCCAGTACTTC. This gives the protein CASSTSLAGSRETQYF. Full variable domain (missing parts from reference TRBV5-4 and TRBJ2-5): ETGVTQSPTHLIKTRGQQVTLRCSSQSGHNTVSWYQQALGQGPQFIFQYYREEENGRGNFPPRFSGLQFPNYSSELNVNALELDDSALYLCASSTSLAGSRETQYFGPGTRLLVL.

The chain links TRBV24-1 to TRBJ2-3; 7 bases are a match to TRBD1. CDR1 KGHDR and CDR2 SFDVKD come from the germline V gene. CDR3 size: 16 residues. Unmatched junction bases numbered 7, after V lost 3 bases and J lost 2 bases. The DNA of the CDR3 is TGTGCCACCAGTGATGCCGACAGGGTAGCCACAGATACGCAGTATTTT. Translated, it gives CATSDADRVATDTQYF.

This clone has just one count. The rearrangement links TRBV5-6 to TRBJ2-7, with a possible D match to TRBD1 (6 bases). Germline V lookup: CDR1 SGHDT, CDR2 YYEEEE. V was trimmed by 2 bases and J by 3 bases, leaving 9 bases between them. The CDR3 covers 13 residues. CDR3 in amino acids: CASSFWGLYEQYF. In nucleotides, the CDR3 is TGTGCCAGCAGCTTCTGGGGGCTCTACGAGCAGTACTTC.

With respect to this clone: Other DNA sequences from this sample encode an identical CDR3 as well. The chain couples TRBV6-5 to TRBJ1-1, with D unclear. There are 12 residues in the CDR3. Germline CDR1 and CDR2: MNHEY and SVGAGI. The germline V and J ends were trimmed by 5 bases and 1 base, with 5 bases remaining between them. CDR3 loop: CASSRGNTEAFF. The CDR3 region has the DNA TGTGCCAGCAGTCGAGGGAACACTGAAGCTTTCTTT.

The chain is built from TRBV13 and TRBJ2-2; 11 bases are a match to TRBD2. The CDR3 length is 16 residues. The germline V gene encodes CDR1 PRHDT and CDR2 FYEKMQ (reference sequence). Germline trimming cut 3 bases from V and 8 bases from J; bases unmatched to any gene: 8. CDR3 in DNA: TGTGCCAGCAGCTTCGGGATAGCGGGAGGGCCTGGGGAGCTGTTTTTT. Translating it yields CASSFGIAGGPGELFF.

Only a few counts were recorded for this clone. This chain links TRBV12-5 with TRBJ1-3, with 7 bases aligning to TRBD1. The germline gives CDR1 LGHNT, CDR2 FRNRAP. Unmatched junction bases numbered 9, after V lost 4 bases and J lost 0 bases. This CDR3 comprises 17 residues. The CDR3 spells CASGSTGQPISGNTIYF. Here the CDR3 DNA reads TGTGCTAGTGGTTCCACGGGACAGCCAATCTCTGGAAACACCATATATTTT.

The CDR3 DNA is TGTGCCAGTAGTATCGCGGGACAGGGTAATCAGCCCCAGCATTTT. Its translation is CASSIAGQGNQPQHF. The chain has TRBV19 and TRBJ1-5; TRBD1 agrees at 9 bases. CDR3 length: 15 residues. The junction had 4 bases not matched to a gene; V was cut back by 3 bases and J by 4 bases. CDR1 and CDR2 (germline): LNHDA, SQIVND (reference sequence).

The chain recombines TRBV7-6 with TRBJ2-3; 10 nucleotides agree with TRBD2. The germline CDR1 and CDR2 sequences are SGHVS and FNYEAQ. Unmatched junction bases numbered 9, after V lost 2 bases and J lost 4 bases. The CDR3 is 17 residues long. Here the CDR3 DNA reads TGTGCCAGCAGCTTAAAACTAGCGGGAACGATGGCAGATACGCAGTATTTT. It codes for CASSLKLAGTMADTQYF.